What follows are 4 T cell receptor beta chains derived from one specimen sequenced in a study of blood T cell repertoires in COVID-19. Method: immunoSEQ multiplex PCR; TCRdb's copy keeps in-frame clones and lacks some. The data contain some 130,000 clones, around 80% of them singletons. What was sequenced was peripheral blood. These receptors all come from a man in his 70s with acute or convalescent COVID-19.

The chain uses TRBV29-1 and TRBJ2-3; possibly TRBD2 for D (6 bases). This CDR3 contains 14 residues. Germline-derived CDR1 and CDR2 are SQVTM and ANQGSEA. Trimming removed 6 bases at V and 6 bases at J, with 19 bases between. The CDR3 loop is CSVEGGLLRDTQYF. The CDR3 bases are TGCAGCGTCGAGGGTGGACTACTTCGGGATACGCAGTATTTT.

The rearrangement joins TRBV11-2 to TRBJ2-3; D not certain. The CDR3 spans 13 residues. Looked up from germline, CDR1 is SGHAT and CDR2 is FQNNGV. Trimming pared 5 bases from V and 9 bases from J, leaving 15 bases between. As DNA, the CDR3 is TGTGCCAGCAGCCTCCGGGTCAGATGGACGCAGTATTTT. Protein sequence: CASSLRVRWTQYF.

The rearrangement joins TRBV2 to TRBJ2-2; 9 bases agree with TRBD1. Trimming removed 8 bases from V and 6 bases from J; junction bases left unmatched: 10. Germline loops: CDR1 SNHLY, CDR2 FYNNEI. The CDR3 has 15 residues. The CDR3: CASGGQGQPPGELFF. In DNA, the CDR3 is TGTGCCAGCGGGGGACAGGGTCAACCCCCCGGGGAGCTGTTTTTT.

The chain recombines TRBV6-2 or TRBV6-3 with TRBJ1-2; TRBD1 might be the D (6 bases). CDR1 MNHEY and CDR2 SVGEGT come from the germline V gene. The V end was cut by 5 bases, the J end by 7 bases, with 17 bases between. The length of the CDR3 is 14 residues. Written as DNA, the CDR3 is TGTGCCAGCAGTCCGGAAGGGGGTATGCGTGGCTACACCTTC. This translates into CASSPEGGMRGYTF.